This record concerns one T cell receptor (beta chain) sequence. Antigen specificity is unknown. The record originates from a study of T cell clones after liver transplantation. At the level of the study: Three of the eight recipients were HCV-positive; the rest had non-autoimmune, non-viral transplant indications.

The CDR3 is made up of 14 amino acids. Germline CDR1 MRHNA, CDR2 SNTAGT. The ends lost 5 bases at V and 9 bases at J; junction bases unmatched: 7. The table came from immunoSEQ multiplex PCR; TCRdb's copy has only in-frame clones and leaves some out. The table shows roughly 100,000 clones, with roughly four fifths occurring only once. The study, taken as a whole, reports: A larger donor-reactive than third-party decline suggested partial antigen-specific deletion.

Sequencing was performed on CD4+ T cells from blood, taken before liver transplant. The chain recombines TRBV6-4 with TRBJ2-1; 10 bases are a match to TRBD2. This TCR derives from a human donor who received a liver transplant. CDR3 amino acids: CASSRLAGAGEQFF. CDR3 nucleotides: TGTGCCAGCAGTCGTCTAGCGGGGGCGGGTGAGCAGTTCTTC.